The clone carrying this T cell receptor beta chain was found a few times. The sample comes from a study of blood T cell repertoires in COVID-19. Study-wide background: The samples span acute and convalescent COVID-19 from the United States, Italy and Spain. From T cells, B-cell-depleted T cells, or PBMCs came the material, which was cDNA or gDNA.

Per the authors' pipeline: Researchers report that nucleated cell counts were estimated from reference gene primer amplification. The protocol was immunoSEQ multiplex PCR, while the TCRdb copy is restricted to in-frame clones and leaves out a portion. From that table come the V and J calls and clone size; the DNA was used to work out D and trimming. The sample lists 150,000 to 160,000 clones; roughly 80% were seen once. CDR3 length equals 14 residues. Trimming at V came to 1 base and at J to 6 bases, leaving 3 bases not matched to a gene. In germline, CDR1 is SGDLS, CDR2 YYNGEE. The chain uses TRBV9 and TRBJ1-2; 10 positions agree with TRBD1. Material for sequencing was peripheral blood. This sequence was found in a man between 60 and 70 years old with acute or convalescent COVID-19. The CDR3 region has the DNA TGTGCCAGCAGCGTATTGACAGGGGGCAATGGCTACACCTTC. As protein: CASSVLTGGNGYTF.